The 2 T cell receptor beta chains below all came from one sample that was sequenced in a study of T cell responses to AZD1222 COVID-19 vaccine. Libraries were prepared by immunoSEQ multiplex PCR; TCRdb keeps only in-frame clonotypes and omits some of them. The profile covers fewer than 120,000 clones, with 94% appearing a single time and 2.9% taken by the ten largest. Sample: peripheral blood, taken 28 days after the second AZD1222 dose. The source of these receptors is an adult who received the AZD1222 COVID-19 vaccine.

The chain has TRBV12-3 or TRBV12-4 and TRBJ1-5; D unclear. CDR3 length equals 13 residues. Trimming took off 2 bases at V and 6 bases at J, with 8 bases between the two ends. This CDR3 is CASSLSSGQPQHF. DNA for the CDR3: TGTGCCAGCAGTTTAAGTTCAGGTCAGCCCCAGCATTTT.

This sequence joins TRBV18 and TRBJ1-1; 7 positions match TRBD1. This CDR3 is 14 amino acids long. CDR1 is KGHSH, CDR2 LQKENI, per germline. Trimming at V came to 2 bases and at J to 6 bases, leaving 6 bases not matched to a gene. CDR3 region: CASSPRGTDPEAFF. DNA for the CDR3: TGTGCCAGCTCACCAAGGGGGACAGACCCTGAAGCTTTCTTT.